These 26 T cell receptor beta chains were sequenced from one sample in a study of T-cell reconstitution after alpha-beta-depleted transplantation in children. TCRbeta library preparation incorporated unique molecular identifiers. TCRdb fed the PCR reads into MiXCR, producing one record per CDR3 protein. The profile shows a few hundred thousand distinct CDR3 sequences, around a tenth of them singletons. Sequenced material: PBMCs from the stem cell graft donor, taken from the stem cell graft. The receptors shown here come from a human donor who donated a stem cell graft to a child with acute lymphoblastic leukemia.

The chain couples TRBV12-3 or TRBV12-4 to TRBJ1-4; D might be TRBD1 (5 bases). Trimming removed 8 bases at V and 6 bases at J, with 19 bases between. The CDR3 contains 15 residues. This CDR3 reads CASGGGRGDDEKLFF. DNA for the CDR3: TGTGCCAGCGGTGGGGGACGGGGAGATGATGAAAAACTGTTTTTT.

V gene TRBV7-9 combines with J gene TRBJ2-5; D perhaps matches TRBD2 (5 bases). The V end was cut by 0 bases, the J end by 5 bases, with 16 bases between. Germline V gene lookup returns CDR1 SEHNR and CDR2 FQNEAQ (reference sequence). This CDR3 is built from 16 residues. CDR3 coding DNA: TGTGCCAGCAGCTTAGCTACTGGACGGCCGGGGGAGACCCAGTACTTC. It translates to CASSLATGRPGETQYF.

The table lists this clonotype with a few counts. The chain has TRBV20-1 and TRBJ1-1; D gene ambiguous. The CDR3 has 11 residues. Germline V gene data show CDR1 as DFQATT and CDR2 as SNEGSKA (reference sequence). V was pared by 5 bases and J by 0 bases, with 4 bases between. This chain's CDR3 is CSALMNTEAFF. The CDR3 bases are TGCAGTGCTCTAATGAACACTGAAGCTTTCTTT.

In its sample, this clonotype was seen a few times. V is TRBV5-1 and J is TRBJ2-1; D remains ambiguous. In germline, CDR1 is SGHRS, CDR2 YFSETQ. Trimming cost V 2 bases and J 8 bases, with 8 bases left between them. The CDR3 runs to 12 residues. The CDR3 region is CASSLSVDEQFF. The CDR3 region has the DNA TGCGCCAGCAGCTTATCCGTCGATGAGCAGTTCTTC.

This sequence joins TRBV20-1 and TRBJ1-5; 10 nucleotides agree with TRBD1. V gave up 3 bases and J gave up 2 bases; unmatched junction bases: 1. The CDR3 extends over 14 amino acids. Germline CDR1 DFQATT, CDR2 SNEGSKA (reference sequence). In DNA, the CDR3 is TGCAGTGCTAGTGGGACAGGGGGCAATCAGCCCCAGCATTTT. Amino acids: CSASGTGGNQPQHF.

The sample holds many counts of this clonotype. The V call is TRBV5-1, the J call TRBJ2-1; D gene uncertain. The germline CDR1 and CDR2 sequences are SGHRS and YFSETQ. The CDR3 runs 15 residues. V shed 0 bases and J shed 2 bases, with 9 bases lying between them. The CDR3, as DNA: TGCGCCAGCAGCTTGGCCGCGCGGACCTACAATGAGCAGTTCTTC. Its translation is CASSLAARTYNEQFF.

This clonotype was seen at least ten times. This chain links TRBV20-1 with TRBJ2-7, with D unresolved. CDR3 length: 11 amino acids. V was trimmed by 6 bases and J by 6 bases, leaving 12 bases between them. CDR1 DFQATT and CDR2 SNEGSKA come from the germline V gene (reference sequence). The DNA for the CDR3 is TGCAGTGCCTCAACGCACAGCGAGCAGTACTTC. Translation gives CSASTHSEQYF.

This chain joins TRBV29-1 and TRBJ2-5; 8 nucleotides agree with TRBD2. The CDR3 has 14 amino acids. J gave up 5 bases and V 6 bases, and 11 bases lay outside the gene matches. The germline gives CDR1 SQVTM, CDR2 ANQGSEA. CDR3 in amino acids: CSVNLAGGPETQYF. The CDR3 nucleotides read TGCAGCGTGAACCTGGCGGGAGGACCCGAGACCCAGTACTTC.

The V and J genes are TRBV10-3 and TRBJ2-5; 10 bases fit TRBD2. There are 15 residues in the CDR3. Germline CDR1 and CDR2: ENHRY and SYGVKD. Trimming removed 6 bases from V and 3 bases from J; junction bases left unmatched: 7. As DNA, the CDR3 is TGTGCCATCAGGGCCGGGACTAGCGCGAAAGAGACCCAGTACTTC. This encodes CAIRAGTSAKETQYF.

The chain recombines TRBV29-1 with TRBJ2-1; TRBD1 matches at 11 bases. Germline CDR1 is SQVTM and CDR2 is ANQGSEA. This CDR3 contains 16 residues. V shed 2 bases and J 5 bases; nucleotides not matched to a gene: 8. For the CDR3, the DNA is TGCAGCGTTGAACCCTGGGGACAGGGGGTGGACAATGAGCAGTTCTTC. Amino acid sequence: CSVEPWGQGVDNEQFF.

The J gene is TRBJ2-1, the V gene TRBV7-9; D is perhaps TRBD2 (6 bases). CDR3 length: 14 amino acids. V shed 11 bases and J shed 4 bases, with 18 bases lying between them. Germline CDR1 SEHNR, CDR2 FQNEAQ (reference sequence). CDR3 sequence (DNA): TGTGCCGGAGAGCGGGTCCCCTATTACAATGAGCAGTTCTTC. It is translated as CAGERVPYYNEQFF.

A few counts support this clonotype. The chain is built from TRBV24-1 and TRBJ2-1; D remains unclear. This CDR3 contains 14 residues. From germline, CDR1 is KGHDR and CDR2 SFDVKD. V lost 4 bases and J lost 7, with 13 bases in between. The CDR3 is CATSEPPDGNEQFF. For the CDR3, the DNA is TGTGCCACCAGTGAACCCCCGGACGGGAATGAGCAGTTCTTC.

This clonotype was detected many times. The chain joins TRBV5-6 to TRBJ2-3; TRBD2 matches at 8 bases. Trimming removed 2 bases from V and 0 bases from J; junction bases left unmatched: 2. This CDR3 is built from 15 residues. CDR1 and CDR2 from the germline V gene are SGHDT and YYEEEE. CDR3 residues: CASSFPSGSTDTQYF. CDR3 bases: TGTGCCAGCAGCTTCCCTAGCGGGAGCACAGATACGCAGTATTTT.

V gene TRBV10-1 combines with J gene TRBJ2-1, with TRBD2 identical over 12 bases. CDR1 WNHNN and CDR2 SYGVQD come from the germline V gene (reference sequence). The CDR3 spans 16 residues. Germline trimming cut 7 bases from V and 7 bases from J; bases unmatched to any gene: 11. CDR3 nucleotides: TGCGCCAGCAACCCTACCCCACTAGCGGGAGGAAATGAGCAGTTCTTC. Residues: CASNPTPLAGGNEQFF.

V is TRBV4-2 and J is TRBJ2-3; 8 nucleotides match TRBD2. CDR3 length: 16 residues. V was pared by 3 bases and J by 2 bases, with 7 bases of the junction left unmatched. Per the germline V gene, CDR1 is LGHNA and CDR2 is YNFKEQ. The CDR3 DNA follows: TGTGCCAGCAGCCAGGCGACTAGCGAAAACACAGATACGCAGTATTTT. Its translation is CASSQATSENTDTQYF.

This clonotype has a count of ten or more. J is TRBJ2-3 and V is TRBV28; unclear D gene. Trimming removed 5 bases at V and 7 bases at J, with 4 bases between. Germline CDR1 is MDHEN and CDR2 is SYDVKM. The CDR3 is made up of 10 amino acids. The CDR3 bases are TGTGCCAGCAGTAAGCATACGCAGTATTTT. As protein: CASSKHTQYF.

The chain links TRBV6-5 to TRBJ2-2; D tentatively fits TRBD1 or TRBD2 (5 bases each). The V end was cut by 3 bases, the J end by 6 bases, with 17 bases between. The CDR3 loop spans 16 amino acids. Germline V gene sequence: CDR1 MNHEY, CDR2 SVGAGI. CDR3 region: CASSYQPGPGPGELFF. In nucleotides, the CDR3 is TGTGCCAGCAGTTATCAGCCGGGACCGGGACCCGGGGAGCTGTTTTTT.

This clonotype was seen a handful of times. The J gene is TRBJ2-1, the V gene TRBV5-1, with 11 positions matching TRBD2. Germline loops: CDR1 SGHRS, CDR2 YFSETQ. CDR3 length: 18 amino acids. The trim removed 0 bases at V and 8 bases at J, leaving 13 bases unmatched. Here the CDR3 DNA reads TGCGCCAGCAGCTTGGGTACTAGCGGGAGTTACGGGTCGGATGAGCAGTTCTTC. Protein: CASSLGTSGSYGSDEQFF.

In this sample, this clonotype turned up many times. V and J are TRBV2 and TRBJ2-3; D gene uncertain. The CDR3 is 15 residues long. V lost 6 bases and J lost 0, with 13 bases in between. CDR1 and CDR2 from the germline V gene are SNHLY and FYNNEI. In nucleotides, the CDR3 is TGTGCCAGCAGACGGACGGGTTATAGCACAGATACGCAGTATTTT. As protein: CASRRTGYSTDTQYF.

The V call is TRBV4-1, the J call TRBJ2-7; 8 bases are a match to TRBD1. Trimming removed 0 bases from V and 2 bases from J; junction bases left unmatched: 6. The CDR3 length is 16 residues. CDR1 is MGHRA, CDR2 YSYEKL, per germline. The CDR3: CASSQDWDRIPYEQYF. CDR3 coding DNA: TGCGCCAGCAGCCAAGATTGGGACAGGATTCCCTACGAGCAGTACTTC.

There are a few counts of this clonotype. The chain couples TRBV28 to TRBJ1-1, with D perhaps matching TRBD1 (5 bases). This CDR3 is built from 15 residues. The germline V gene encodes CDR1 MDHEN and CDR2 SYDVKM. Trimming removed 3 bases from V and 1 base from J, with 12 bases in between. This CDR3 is CASSLIGEENTEAFF. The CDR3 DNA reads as TGTGCCAGCAGTTTGATAGGGGAAGAGAACACTGAAGCTTTCTTT.

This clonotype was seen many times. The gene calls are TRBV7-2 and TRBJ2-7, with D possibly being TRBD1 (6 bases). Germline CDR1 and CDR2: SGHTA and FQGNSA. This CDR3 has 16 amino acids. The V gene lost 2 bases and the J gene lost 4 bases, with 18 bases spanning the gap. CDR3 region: CASSLNFWQGSYEQYF. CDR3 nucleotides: TGTGCCAGCAGCTTAAATTTCTGGCAGGGGTCATACGAGCAGTACTTC.

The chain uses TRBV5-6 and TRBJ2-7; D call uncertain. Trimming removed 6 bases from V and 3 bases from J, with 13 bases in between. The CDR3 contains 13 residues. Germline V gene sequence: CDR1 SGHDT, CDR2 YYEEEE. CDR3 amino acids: CASNRRKVYEQYF. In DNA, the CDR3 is TGTGCCAGCAATCGGCGGAAGGTCTACGAGCAGTACTTC.

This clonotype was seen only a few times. CDR3 loop: CSARGRSVKSDTQYF. CDR3 sequence (DNA): TGCAGTGCTAGGGGTCGGAGCGTAAAGTCAGATACGCAGTATTTT. The chain carries TRBV20-1 and TRBJ2-3; D gene unclear. The V end lost 3 bases, the J end lost 4 bases, and 17 bases lay between the germline ends. This CDR3 has 15 amino acids. Germline values: CDR1 DFQATT, CDR2 SNEGSKA (reference sequence).

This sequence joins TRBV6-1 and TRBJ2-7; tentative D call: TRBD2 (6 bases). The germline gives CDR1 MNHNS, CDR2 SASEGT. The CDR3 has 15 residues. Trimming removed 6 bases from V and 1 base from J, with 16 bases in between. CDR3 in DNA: TGTGCCAGCAGGCCCTGGGAGCGGGCGTCCTACGAGCAGTACTTC. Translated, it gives CASRPWERASYEQYF.

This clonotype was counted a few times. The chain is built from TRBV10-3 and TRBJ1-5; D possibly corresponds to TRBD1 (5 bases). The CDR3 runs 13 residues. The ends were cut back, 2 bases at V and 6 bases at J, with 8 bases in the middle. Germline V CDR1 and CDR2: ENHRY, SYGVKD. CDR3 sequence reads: CAISEQGRQPQHF. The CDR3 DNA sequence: TGTGCCATCAGTGAGCAGGGCCGTCAGCCCCAGCATTTT.